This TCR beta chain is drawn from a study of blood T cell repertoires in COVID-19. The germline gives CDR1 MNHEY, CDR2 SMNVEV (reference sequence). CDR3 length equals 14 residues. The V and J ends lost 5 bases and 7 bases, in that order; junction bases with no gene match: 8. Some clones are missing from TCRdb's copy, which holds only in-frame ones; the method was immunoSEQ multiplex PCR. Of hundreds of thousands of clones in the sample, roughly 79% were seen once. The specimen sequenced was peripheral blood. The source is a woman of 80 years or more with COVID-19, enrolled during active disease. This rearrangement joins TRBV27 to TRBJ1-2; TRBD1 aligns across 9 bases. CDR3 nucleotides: TGTGCCAGCAGTACCCGACAGGGGGTGGGTGGCTACACCTTC. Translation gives CASSTRQGVGGYTF.